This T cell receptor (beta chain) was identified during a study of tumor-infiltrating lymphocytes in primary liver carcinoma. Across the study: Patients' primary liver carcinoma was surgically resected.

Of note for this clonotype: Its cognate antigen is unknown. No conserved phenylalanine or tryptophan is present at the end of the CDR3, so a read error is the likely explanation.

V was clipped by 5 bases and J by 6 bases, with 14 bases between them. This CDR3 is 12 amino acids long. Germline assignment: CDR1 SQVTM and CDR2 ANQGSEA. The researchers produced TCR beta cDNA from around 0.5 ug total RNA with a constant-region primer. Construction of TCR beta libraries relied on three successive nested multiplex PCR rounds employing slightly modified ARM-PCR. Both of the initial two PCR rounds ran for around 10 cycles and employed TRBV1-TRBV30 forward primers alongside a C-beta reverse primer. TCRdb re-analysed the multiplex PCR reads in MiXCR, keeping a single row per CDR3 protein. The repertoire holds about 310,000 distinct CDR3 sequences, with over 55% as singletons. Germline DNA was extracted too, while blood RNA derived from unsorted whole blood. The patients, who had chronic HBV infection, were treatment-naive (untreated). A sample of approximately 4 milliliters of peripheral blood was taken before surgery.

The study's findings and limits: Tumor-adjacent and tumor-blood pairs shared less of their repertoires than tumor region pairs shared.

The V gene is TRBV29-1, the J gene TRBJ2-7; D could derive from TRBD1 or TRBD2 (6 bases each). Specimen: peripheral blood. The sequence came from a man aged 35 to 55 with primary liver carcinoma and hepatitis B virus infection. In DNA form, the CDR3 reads TGCAGCGTTCCGGGAGCCAGGGGCGAGCAGTACATC. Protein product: CSVPGARGEQYI.